This TCR beta chain was retrieved from a study of blood T cell repertoires in COVID-19. Across the whole study: Both acute and convalescent COVID-19 samples were obtained from the United States, Italy and Spain. Nucleic acid was either cDNA or gDNA, and it came from T cells, B-cell-depleted T cells, or PBMCs.

The CDR3 has 11 amino acids. The germline CDR1 and CDR2 sequences are MGHDK and SYGVNS. Concerning this clone itself: At one boundary the junction diverges from the germline segment, which might be a read error.

In the authors' methods: The authors estimated nucleated cell counts from reference gene primer amplification. TCRdb's copy holds only in-frame clones and misses some; the assay was immunoSEQ multiplex PCR. V and J calls and clone size are those listed in that table; D and trimming were worked out from the DNA. Among 130,000 to 150,000 clones listed, 87% were seen once. The rearrangement joins TRBV25-1 to TRBJ2-1; D might be TRBD1 (6 bases). This TCR came from an older man with acute or convalescent COVID-19. Specimen: peripheral blood. The CDR3 region is CASSATGTPFF. The DNA of the CDR3 is TGTGCTAGCAGTGCAACAGGGACCCCGTTCTTC. Variable domain in full (rest from reference TRBV25-1 and TRBJ2-1): EADIYQTPRYLVIGTGKKITLECSQTMGHDKMYWYQQDPGMELHLIHYSYGVNSTEKGDLSSESTVSRIRTEHFPLTLESARPSHTSQYLCASSATGTPFFGPGTRLTVL.